This T cell receptor (beta chain) was identified during a study of cytomegalovirus exposure and HLA in healthy donors. Whole-study findings and limits: The authors later found HLA-associated TCR beta chains more clonally expanded than equally common others.

The CDR3 sequence is 12 residues long. V was trimmed by 4 bases and J by 5 bases, leaving 6 bases between them. Germline CDR1 MDHEN, CDR2 SYDVKM. This clone was seen more than once but under ten times. The antigen remains undetermined. The PCR had 60 Vbeta and 13 Jbeta primers. Repertoires were generated with immunoSEQ multiplex PCR, while TCRdb's copy carries only in-frame clones and drops some. The data contain more than 95,000 clones, just under 80% of them singletons. The V and J genes are TRBV28 and TRBJ1-5; TRBD1 is a possible D gene (5 bases). The TCR originated in a male donor in good health and CMV-seronegative. The sequencing input was PBMCs. The CDR3 here is CASSWGDQPQHF. DNA for the CDR3: TGTGCCAGCAGTTGGGGGGATCAGCCCCAGCATTTT.